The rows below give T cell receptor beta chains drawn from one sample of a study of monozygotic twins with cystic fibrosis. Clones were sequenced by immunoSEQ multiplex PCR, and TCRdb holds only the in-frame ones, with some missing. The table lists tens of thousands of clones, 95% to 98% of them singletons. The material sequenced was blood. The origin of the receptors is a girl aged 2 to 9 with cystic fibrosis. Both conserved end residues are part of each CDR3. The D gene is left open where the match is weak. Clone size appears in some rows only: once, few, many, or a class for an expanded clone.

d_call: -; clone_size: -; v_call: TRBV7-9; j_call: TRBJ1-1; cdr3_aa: CASSAPLFSENTEAFF; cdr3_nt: TGTGCCAGCAGCGCCCCTTTGTTTAGCGAGAACACTGAAGCTTTCTTT
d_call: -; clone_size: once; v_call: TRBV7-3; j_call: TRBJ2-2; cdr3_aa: CASSPLSGSGNTGELFF; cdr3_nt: TGTGCCAGCAGCCCTCTATCCGGTAGCGGGAACACCGGGGAGCTGTTTTTT
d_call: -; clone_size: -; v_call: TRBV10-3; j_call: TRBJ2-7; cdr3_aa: CAIGKTGTPYEQYF; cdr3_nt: TGTGCCATCGGTAAGACGGGGACCCCCTACGAGCAGTACTTC
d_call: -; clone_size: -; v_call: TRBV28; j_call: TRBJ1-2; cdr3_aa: CASSDGPLLYGYTF; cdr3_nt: TGTGCCAGCAGCGATGGACCGTTACTCTATGGCTACACCTTC
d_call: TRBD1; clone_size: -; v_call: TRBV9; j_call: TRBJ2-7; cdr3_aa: CASSEDKPGTGGSYEQYF; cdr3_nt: TGTGCCAGCAGCGAGGATAAACCCGGGACAGGGGGATCCTACGAGCAGTACTTC
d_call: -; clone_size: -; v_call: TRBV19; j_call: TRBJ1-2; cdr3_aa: CASSIGLGDYGYTF; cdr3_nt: TGTGCCAGTAGTATCGGACTGGGGGATTATGGCTACACCTTC
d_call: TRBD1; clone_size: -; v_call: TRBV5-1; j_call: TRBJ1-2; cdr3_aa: CASSLVGTGGSNYGYTF; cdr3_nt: TGCGCCAGCAGCTTGGTGGGGACAGGGGGTTCTAACTATGGCTACACCTTC
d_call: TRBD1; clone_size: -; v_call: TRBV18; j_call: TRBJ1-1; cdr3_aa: CASSQNRDRSTEAFF; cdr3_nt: TGTGCCAGCTCCCAGAACCGGGACAGGTCCACTGAAGCTTTCTTT
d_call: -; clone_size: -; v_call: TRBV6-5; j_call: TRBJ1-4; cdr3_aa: CASSYGIMANEKLFF; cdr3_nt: TGTGCCAGCAGTTACGGGATAATGGCTAATGAAAAACTGTTTTTT
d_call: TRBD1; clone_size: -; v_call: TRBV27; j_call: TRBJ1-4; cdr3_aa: CASSRQGAEKLFF; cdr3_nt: TGTGCCAGCAGCCGGCAGGGGGCTGAAAAACTGTTTTTT
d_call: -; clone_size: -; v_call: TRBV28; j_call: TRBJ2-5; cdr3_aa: CASRQGYQETQYF; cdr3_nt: TGTGCCAGCAGACAGGGATACCAAGAGACCCAGTACTTC
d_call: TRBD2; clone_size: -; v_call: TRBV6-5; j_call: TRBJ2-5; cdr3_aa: CASSYSGGRETQYF; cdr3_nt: TGTGCCAGCAGTTACTCGGGAGGGAGAGAGACCCAGTACTTC
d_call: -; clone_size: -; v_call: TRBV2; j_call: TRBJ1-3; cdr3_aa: CASSGPGNTIYF; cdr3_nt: TGTGCCAGCAGTGGACCGGGAAACACCATATATTTT
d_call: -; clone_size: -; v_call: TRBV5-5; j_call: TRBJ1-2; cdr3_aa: CASSSLGGGNGYTF; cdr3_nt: TGTGCCAGCAGCTCCCTAGGGGGAGGTAATGGCTACACCTTC